This entry lists 22 T cell receptor beta chains sequenced from one sample in a study of T-cell memory formation after mild COVID-19 (dated by TCRdb to about 2021). Receptors were amplified or captured by 5' RACE. TCRdb shows the sequencer as Illumina NovaSeq 6000. TCRdb trimmed public reads at Q25 via fastp, called clones via MiXCR and kept in-frame beta chains. Each entry merges the rows of one CDR3 protein and shows their most common DNA and genes. The sample yields some 490,000 distinct CDR3 sequences; approximately 18% were counted once. The ten largest account for 9% to 15% of the sample. Material: PBMCs or a T cell subset sorted from them (not recorded which). These receptors came from an adult woman who had mild COVID-19 (a few samples of this study predate the infection). The sample titles of this study are shuffled in the database, so cell type and time point are left out; the donor was told from shared clones.

The chain has TRBV28 and TRBJ2-6; the D call may be TRBD1 or TRBD2 (8 bases each). Deletions cut 9 bases from V and 0 bases from J, with 21 bases between. CDR3 length: 18 residues. The germline V gene encodes CDR1 MDHEN and CDR2 SYDVKM. CDR3 nucleotides: TGTGCCAGTAACAGCGGGGGACAGGCGATCTCTGGGGCCAACGTCCTGACTTTC. This translates into CASNSGGQAISGANVLTF.

This clonotype was seen more than once but under ten times. The chain recombines TRBV24-1 with TRBJ2-3; D not resolved. Looked up from germline, CDR1 is KGHDR and CDR2 is SFDVKD. This CDR3 is built from 15 residues. V lost 4 bases and J 8 bases, leaving 18 bases between the germline ends. The CDR3 sequence is CATSESTGGQITQYF. CDR3 in DNA: TGTGCCACCAGTGAGTCGACGGGTGGGCAGATTACGCAGTATTTT.

This clonotype was counted a few times. The chain is built from TRBV5-5 and TRBJ1-2; D is unclear. The V gene's germline CDR1 is SGHKS and CDR2 YYEKEE (reference sequence). V dropped 0 bases and J dropped 6 bases, with 9 bases sitting between them. This CDR3 has 13 residues. The CDR3 loop is CASSLGGYDGYTF. For the CDR3, the DNA is TGTGCCAGCAGCTTGGGCGGGTACGATGGCTACACCTTC.

This clonotype was recorded at least ten times. The V and J genes are TRBV10-3 and TRBJ2-3; 8 nucleotides line up with TRBD2. Germline V gives CDR1 ENHRY, CDR2 SYGVKD. V lost 2 bases to trimming and J lost 3 bases; unmatched junction nucleotides: 4. The CDR3 extends over 15 amino acids. The CDR3 here is CAISELGLGTDTQYF. The CDR3 bases are TGTGCCATCAGTGAGCTGGGACTAGGTACAGATACGCAGTATTTT.

J is TRBJ2-1 and V is TRBV9; TRBD2 matches at 10 bases. Germline CDR1 and CDR2: SGDLS and YYNGEE. The CDR3 spans 17 residues. V lost 0 bases to trimming and J lost 9 bases; unmatched junction nucleotides: 12. In DNA, the CDR3 is TGTGCCAGCAGCGTAGGGTCCAGCGGGGGGGCTATGGGTGAGCAGTTCTTC. Amino acids: CASSVGSSGGAMGEQFF.

This clonotype was observed many times. The chain joins TRBV7-6 to TRBJ2-1, with D perhaps TRBD1 (5 bases). The CDR3 spans 15 residues. V lost 0 bases and J 6 bases, leaving 12 bases between the germline ends. Germline CDR1 reads SGHVS; CDR2 reads FNYEAQ. CDR3 nucleotide sequence: TGTGCCAGCAGCTTAGCTGGGGCGCTTGTCAATGAGCAGTTCTTC. Translating it yields CASSLAGALVNEQFF.

This clonotype was found a few times. This chain joins TRBV5-1 and TRBJ2-7, with 9 nucleotides matching TRBD2. V lost 6 bases, J lost 3 bases, and 19 bases stayed unmatched. Germline V gives CDR1 SGHRS, CDR2 YFSETQ. The CDR3 has 18 residues. The CDR3 spells CASTPGVAGASFGYEQYF. CDR3 DNA: TGCGCCAGCACCCCCGGGGTAGCGGGAGCTTCTTTCGGCTACGAGCAGTACTTC.

This clonotype was detected a few times. The CDR3 bases are TGCGCCAGCAGCCCCGGACTAGCGGGGCGGGTCCTCAGGGCCCAGTACTTC. It is translated as CASSPGLAGRVLRAQYF. This rearrangement joins TRBV5-1 to TRBJ2-5; 12 positions agree with TRBD2. Germline values: CDR1 SGHRS, CDR2 YFSETQ. V was clipped by 4 bases and J by 9 bases; unmatched bases: 16. The CDR3 is made up of 17 amino acids.

This clonotype was counted at least ten times. The chain employs TRBV5-1 and TRBJ1-1; D is perhaps TRBD1 (6 bases). Germline loops: CDR1 SGHRS, CDR2 YFSETQ. The ends were cut back, 4 bases at V and 5 bases at J, with 18 bases in the middle. This CDR3 has 15 residues. The CDR3 loop reads CASSARSGAGTEAFF. The CDR3 DNA sequence: TGCGCCAGCAGCGCCCGCTCAGGGGCCGGGACTGAAGCTTTCTTT.

This clonotype was found a few times. The chain links TRBV7-2 to TRBJ1-1, with 8 bases identical to TRBD1. With V trimmed by 4 bases and J by 6 bases, 7 bases remained unmatched. Germline CDR1 and CDR2: SGHTA and FQGNSA. This CDR3 region has 14 residues. The CDR3, as DNA: TGTGCCAGCAGCTGGGGACAGGTCGGGGCTGAAGCTTTCTTT. As protein: CASSWGQVGAEAFF. Complete variable domain (other parts from reference TRBV7-2 and TRBJ1-1): GAGVSQSPSNKVTEKGKDVELRCDPISGHTALYWYRQSLGQGLEFLIYFQGNSAPDKSGLPSDRFSAERTGGSVSTLTIQRTQQEDSAVYLCASSWGQVGAEAFFGQGTRLTVV.

The chain uses TRBV12-3 or TRBV12-4 and TRBJ2-5, with D possibly being TRBD1 (5 bases). The CDR3 has 13 amino acids. The V end lost 3 bases, the J end lost 3 bases, and 8 bases lay between the germline ends. CDR3: CASSFSGKETQYF. The CDR3, as DNA: TGTGCCAGCAGTTTTTCAGGGAAAGAGACCCAGTACTTC.

The V and J genes are TRBV29-1 and TRBJ1-1; D ambiguous. Trimming removed 7 bases at V and 2 bases at J, with 8 bases between. CDR1 SQVTM and CDR2 ANQGSEA come from the germline V gene. The CDR3 is made up of 11 amino acids. The CDR3 loop is CSALGNTEAFF. The CDR3 coding sequence is TGCAGCGCCCTAGGCAACACTGAAGCTTTCTTT. Complete variable domain (other parts from reference TRBV29-1 and TRBJ1-1): SAVISQKPSRDICQRGTSLTIQCQVDSQVTMMFWYRQQPGQSLTLIATANQGSEATYESGFVIDKFPISRPNLTFSTLTVSNMSPEDSSIYLCSALGNTEAFFGQGTRLTVV.

In this sample, this clonotype turned up a few times. CDR3 region: CSATPRVGIETQYF. CDR3 nucleotides: TGCAGTGCCACCCCCCGGGTTGGTATCGAGACCCAGTACTTC. The chain employs TRBV20-1 and TRBJ2-5; no reliable D call. The CDR3 length is 14 residues. With 6 bases removed from V and 5 bases from J, the gap between germline ends came to 19 bases. CDR1 DFQATT and CDR2 SNEGSKA come from the germline V gene (reference sequence).

This sequence joins TRBV10-3 and TRBJ1-2; D not resolved. V gave up 0 bases and J gave up 6 bases, with 8 bases separating them. In germline, CDR1 is ENHRY, CDR2 SYGVKD. The CDR3 is 13 residues long. As DNA, the CDR3 is TGTGCCATCAGTGAGTCCCGGACGGATGGCTACACCTTC. Residues: CAISESRTDGYTF.

Only a few counts were recorded for this clonotype. The chain joins TRBV18 to TRBJ2-5; D is uncertain. The germline gives CDR1 KGHSH, CDR2 LQKENI. The CDR3 runs to 14 residues. V dropped 0 bases and J dropped 2 bases, with 7 bases sitting between them. For the CDR3, the DNA is TGTGCCAGCTCACCACCGCTCCAGCAAGAGACCCAGTACTTC. It codes for CASSPPLQQETQYF.

The chain employs TRBV30 and TRBJ2-7, with D unresolved. V lost 0 bases and J 0 bases, leaving 12 bases between the germline ends. This CDR3 is built from 15 residues. Germline CDR1 and CDR2: GTSNPN and SVGIG (reference sequence). CDR3 protein: CAWSVSAGLSYEQYF. The CDR3 DNA sequence: TGTGCCTGGAGTGTGTCGGCAGGTCTCTCCTACGAGCAGTACTTC.

The gene calls are TRBV19 and TRBJ2-4, with unresolved D. This CDR3 contains 13 residues. Trimming pared 8 bases from V and 7 bases from J, leaving 15 bases between. Germline-derived CDR1 and CDR2 are LNHDA and SQIVND (reference sequence). CDR3 residues: CASALETGNIQYF. The CDR3 coding sequence is TGTGCCAGTGCCCTAGAGACCGGGAACATTCAGTACTTC.

The chain uses TRBV2 and TRBJ1-5; TRBD1 might be the D (6 bases). Germline CDR1 reads SNHLY; CDR2 reads FYNNEI. V lost 8 bases, J lost 4 bases, and 18 bases lay in between. This CDR3 is built from 15 residues. The CDR3 here is CASGQGLIGNQPQHF. In DNA, the CDR3 is TGTGCCAGCGGGCAGGGGCTCATCGGGAATCAGCCCCAGCATTTT. The whole variable domain, filled in from reference TRBV2 and TRBJ1-5, reads EPEVTQTPSHQVTQMGQEVILRCVPISNHLYFYWYRQILGQKVEFLVSFYNNEISEKSEIFDDQFSVERPDGSNFTLKIRSTKLEDSAMYFCASGQGLIGNQPQHFGDGTRLSIL.

A few counts support this clonotype. V and J are TRBV5-1 and TRBJ1-2; 9 nucleotides align to TRBD1. The CDR3 extends over 14 amino acids. The junction had 4 bases not matched to a gene; V was cut back by 4 bases and J by 3 bases. Germline V gene sequence: CDR1 SGHRS, CDR2 YFSETQ. The CDR3 nucleotides read TGCGCCAGCAGCCGACAGGGGGGCGACTATGGCTACACCTTC. Its protein product is CASSRQGGDYGYTF.

This clonotype was seen more than once but under ten times. This chain links TRBV29-1 with TRBJ1-1; D is possibly TRBD1 (5 bases). Looked up from germline, CDR1 is SQVTM and CDR2 is ANQGSEA. The CDR3 runs 14 residues. V was shortened by 6 bases and J by 0 bases, with 14 bases between the two germline ends. CDR3 in amino acids: CSVKEQEVNTEAFF. CDR3 bases: TGCAGCGTGAAGGAACAGGAGGTGAACACTGAAGCTTTCTTT. Based on the CDR3 plus reference TRBV29-1 and TRBJ1-1, the full variable domain is SAVISQKPSRDICQRGTSLTIQCQVDSQVTMMFWYRQQPGQSLTLIATANQGSEATYESGFVIDKFPISRPNLTFSTLTVSNMSPEDSSIYLCSVKEQEVNTEAFFGQGTRLTVV.

The genes are TRBV5-1 and TRBJ1-1, with D perhaps TRBD1 (6 bases). The germline CDR1 and CDR2 sequences are SGHRS and YFSETQ. The CDR3 spans 15 residues. The ends were cut back, 3 bases at V and 1 base at J, with 13 bases in the middle. CDR3 residues: CASSSQGTTNTEAFF. The CDR3 nucleotides read TGCGCCAGCAGCTCCCAAGGGACAACGAACACTGAAGCTTTCTTT.

In this sample, this clonotype turned up a few times. This chain joins TRBV21-1 and TRBJ2-1; the table's D call of TRBD1 was not tested on the DNA. TRBV21-1 counts as a pseudogene. This CDR3 has 15 amino acids. CDR3 loop: CASSKVTGQCNEQFF. Here the CDR3 DNA reads TGTGCCAGCAGCAAAGTTACAGGCCAGTGCAATGAGCAGTTCTTC.